One T cell receptor gamma chain is described in this entry. Its antigen is as yet unknown. The same CDR3 can be traced to other DNA sequences in this sample. This sample is drawn from a study of Vδ1+ human thymocytes. Findings and caveats of the study: Unexpected Vdelta2 sequences could cause misinterpretation of bulk repertoire data. Thymic delta-chain repertoires held roughly 20% Vdelta2 sequences and few Vdelta3, despite high sort purity. Highly polyclonal TRG and TRD repertoires with Gaussian CDR3 length distributions appeared in thymus.

Looked up from germline, CDR1 is VTNTFY and CDR2 is YDVSTARD (reference sequence). The CDR3 is 13 amino acids. The V gene end was trimmed by 0 bases and the J gene end by 7 bases; junction bases not matched to a gene: 6. Thymocytes were sorted as CD3+ TCRVdelta1+ TCRVdelta2- after alphabeta T cell depletion. Extracted RNA was reverse transcribed into cDNA. Multiplex PCR used pooled V-gene forward primers and a constant-region reverse primer to amplify CDR3s. TCRdb re-called the multiplex PCR reads through CATT. The sample carries tens of thousands of gamma-chain clones, around 20% recorded once. The chain links TRGV3 to TRGJ1 or TRGJ2. Sequenced input: Vdelta1+ gamma-delta thymocytes from the thymus. Regarding subset: FACS-sorted CD3+ TCRalphabeta- TCRVdelta1+ TCRVdelta2- thymocytes. The source is a boy under two years old who had congenital heart surgery. The CDR3 spells CATWDRPRYKKLF. The CDR3 coding sequence is TGTGCCACCTGGGACAGGCCAAGGTATAAGAAACTCTTT.